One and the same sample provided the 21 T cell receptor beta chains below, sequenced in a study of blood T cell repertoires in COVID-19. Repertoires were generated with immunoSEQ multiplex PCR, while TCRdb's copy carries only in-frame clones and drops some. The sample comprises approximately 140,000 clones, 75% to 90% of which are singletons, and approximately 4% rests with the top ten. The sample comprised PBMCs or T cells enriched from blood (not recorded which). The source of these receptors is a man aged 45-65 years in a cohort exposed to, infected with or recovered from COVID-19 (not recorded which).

The CDR3 sequence: CASSPGLPSDTQYF. CDR3 DNA sequence: TGTGCCAGCAGCCCGGGACTCCCCTCGGATACGCAGTATTTT. This chain connects TRBV7-3 to TRBJ2-3; possibly TRBD2 for D (6 bases). The CDR3 contains 14 residues. CDR1 SGHTA and CDR2 FQGTGA come from the germline V gene. Trimming took off 5 bases at V and 6 bases at J, with 15 bases between the two ends.

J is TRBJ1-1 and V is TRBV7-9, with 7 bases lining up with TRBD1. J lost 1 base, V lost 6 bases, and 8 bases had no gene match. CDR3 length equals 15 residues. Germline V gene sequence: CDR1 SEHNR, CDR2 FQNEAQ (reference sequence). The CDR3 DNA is TGTGCCAGCAGTGCGCAGGGGGGATGGAACACTGAAGCTTTCTTT. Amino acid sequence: CASSAQGGWNTEAFF.

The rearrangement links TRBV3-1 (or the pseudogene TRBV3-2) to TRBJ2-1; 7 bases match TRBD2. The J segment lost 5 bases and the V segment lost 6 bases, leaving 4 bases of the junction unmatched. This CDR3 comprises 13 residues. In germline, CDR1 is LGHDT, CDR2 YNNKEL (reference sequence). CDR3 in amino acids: CASSTAGNNEQFF. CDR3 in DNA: TGTGCCAGCAGTACAGCGGGAAACAATGAGCAGTTCTTC.

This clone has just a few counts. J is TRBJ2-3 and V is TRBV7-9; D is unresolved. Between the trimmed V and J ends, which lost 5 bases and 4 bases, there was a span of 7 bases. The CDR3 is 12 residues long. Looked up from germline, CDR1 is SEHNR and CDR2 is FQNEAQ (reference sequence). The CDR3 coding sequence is TGTGCCAGCAGCGACCTAGCAGATACGCAGTATTTT. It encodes CASSDLADTQYF.

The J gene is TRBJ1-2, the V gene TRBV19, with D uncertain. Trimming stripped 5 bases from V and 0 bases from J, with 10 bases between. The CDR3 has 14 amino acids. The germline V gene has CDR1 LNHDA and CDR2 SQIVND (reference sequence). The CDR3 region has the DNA TGTGCCAGTAGTTCTGAGACTCCTAACTATGGCTACACCTTC. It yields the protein CASSSETPNYGYTF.

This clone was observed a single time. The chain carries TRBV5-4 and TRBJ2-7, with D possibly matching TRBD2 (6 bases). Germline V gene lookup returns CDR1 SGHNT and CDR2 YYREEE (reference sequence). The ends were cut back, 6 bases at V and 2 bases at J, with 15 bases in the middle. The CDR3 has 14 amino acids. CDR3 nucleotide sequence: TGTGCCAGCACCGAAGGGACTGCCACCTACGAGCAGTACTTC. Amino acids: CASTEGTATYEQYF.

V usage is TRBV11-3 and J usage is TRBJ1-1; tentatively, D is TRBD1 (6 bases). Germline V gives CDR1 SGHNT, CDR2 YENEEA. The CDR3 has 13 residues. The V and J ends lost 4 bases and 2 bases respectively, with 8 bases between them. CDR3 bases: TGTGCCAGCAGCTCACAGGGCAACACTGAAGCTTTCTTT. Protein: CASSSQGNTEAFF. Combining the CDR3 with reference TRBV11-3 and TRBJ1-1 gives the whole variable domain EAGVVQSPRYKIIEKKQPVAFWCNPISGHNTLYWYLQNLGQGPELLIRYENEEAVDDSQLPKDRFSAERLKGVDSTLKIQPAELGDSAVYLCASSSQGNTEAFFGQGTRLTVV.

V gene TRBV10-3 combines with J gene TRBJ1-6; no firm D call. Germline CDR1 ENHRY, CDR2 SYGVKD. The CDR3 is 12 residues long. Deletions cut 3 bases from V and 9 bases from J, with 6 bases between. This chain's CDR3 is CAISDGGSPLHF. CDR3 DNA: TGTGCCATCAGTGATGGCGGTTCACCCCTCCACTTT.

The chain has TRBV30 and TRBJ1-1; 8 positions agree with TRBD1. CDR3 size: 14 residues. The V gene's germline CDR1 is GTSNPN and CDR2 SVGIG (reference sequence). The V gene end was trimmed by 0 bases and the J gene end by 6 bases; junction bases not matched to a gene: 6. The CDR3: CAWSVRPGGSEAFF. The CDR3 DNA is TGTGCCTGGAGTGTACGTCCAGGGGGCTCTGAAGCTTTCTTT.

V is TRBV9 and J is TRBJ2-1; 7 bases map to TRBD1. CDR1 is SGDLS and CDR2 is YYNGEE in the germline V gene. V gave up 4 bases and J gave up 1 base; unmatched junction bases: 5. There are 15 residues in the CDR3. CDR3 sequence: CASSSETGSYNEQFF. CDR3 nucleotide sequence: TGTGCCAGCAGCTCTGAGACAGGGTCCTACAATGAGCAGTTCTTC. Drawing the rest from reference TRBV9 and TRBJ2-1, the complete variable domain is DSGVTQTPKHLITATGQRVTLRCSPRSGDLSVYWYQQSLDQGLQFLIQYYNGEERAKGNILERFSAQQFPDLHSELNLSSLELGDSALYFCASSSETGSYNEQFFGPGTRLTVL.

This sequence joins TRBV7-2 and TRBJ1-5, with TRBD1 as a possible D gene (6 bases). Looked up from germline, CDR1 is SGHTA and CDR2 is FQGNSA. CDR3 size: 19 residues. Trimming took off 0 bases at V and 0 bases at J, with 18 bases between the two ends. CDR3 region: CASSLAGGAGINSNQPQHF. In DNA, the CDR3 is TGTGCCAGCAGCTTAGCCGGGGGGGCAGGGATTAATAGCAATCAGCCCCAGCATTTT.

The CDR3 DNA reads TGTGCCAGCAGGACCAACAGGGATAATTCACCCCTCCACTTT. The encoded protein is CASRTNRDNSPLHF. The chain is built from TRBV6-5 and TRBJ1-6, with a possible D match to TRBD1 (6 bases). From germline, CDR1 is MNHEY and CDR2 SVGAGI. The CDR3 length is 14 residues. Trimming stripped 6 bases from V and 5 bases from J, with 11 bases between.

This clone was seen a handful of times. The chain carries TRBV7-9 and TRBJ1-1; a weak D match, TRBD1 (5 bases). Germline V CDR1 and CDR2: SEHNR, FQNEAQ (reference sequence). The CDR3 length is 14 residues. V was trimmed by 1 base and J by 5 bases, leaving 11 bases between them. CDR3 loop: CASSLVRGLTEAFF. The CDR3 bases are TGTGCCAGCAGCTTAGTTCGGGGGTTAACTGAAGCTTTCTTT.

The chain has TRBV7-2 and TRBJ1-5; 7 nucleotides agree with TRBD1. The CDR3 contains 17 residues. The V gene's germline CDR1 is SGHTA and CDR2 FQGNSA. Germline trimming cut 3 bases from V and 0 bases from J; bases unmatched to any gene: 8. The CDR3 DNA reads TGTGCCAGCAGCTTTCGGACAGGAGATAATAGCAATCAGCCCCAGCATTTT. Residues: CASSFRTGDNSNQPQHF.

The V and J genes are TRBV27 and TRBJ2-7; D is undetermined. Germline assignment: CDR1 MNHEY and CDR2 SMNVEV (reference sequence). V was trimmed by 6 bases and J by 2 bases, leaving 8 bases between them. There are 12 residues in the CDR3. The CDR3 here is CASRPSPYEQYF. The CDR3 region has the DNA TGTGCCAGCAGGCCTAGTCCCTACGAGCAGTACTTC.

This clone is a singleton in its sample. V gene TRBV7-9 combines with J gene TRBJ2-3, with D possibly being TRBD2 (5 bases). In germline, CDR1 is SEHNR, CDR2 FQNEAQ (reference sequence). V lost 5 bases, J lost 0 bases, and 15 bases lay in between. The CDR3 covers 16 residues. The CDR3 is CASSRWPGKSTDTQYF. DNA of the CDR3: TGTGCCAGCAGCCGATGGCCGGGGAAGAGCACAGATACGCAGTATTTT.

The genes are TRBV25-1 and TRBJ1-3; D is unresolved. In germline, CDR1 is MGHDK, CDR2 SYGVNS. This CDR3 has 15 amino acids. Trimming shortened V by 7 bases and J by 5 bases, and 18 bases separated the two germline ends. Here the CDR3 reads CASTSGTGSRNTIYF. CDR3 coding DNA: TGTGCCAGCACCTCGGGAACGGGATCAAGAAACACCATATATTTT.

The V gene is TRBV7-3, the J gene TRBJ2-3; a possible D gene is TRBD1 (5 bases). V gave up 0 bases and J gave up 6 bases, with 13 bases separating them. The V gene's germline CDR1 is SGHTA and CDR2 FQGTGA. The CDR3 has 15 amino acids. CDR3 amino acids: CASSLTGQGWDTQYF. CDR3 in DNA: TGTGCCAGCAGCTTAACGGGCCAGGGATGGGATACGCAGTATTTT.

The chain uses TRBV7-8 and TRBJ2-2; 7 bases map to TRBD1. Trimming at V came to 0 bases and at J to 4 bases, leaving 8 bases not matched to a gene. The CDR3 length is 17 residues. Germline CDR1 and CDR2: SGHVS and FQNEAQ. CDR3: CASSLALARQGTGELFF. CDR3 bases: TGTGCCAGCAGCTTAGCGCTGGCCAGACAGGGCACCGGGGAGCTGTTTTTT.

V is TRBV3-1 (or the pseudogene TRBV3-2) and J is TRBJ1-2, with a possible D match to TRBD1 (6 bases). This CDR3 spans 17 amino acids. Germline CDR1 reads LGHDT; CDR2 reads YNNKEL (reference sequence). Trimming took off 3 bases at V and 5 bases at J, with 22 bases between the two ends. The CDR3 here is CASSQIGQNWNIYGYTF. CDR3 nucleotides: TGTGCCAGCAGCCAGATAGGACAGAACTGGAATATATATGGCTACACCTTC.

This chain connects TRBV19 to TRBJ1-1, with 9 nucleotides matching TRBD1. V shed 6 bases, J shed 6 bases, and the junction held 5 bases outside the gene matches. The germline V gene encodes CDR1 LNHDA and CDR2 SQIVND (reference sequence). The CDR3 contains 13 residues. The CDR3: CASRGQGNAEAFF. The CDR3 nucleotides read TGTGCCAGTAGGGGACAGGGCAACGCTGAAGCTTTCTTT.